These 29 T cell receptor beta chains came from one sample sequenced in a study of Tregs in tolerant kidney transplant recipients. The data were produced by immunoSEQ multiplex PCR, yet TCRdb's version contains in-frame clones alone and is incomplete. This repertoire includes fewer than 55,000 clones. This specimen consisted of CD4+ T cells from blood, obtained before the transplant. These receptor sequences come from a human donor who received a combined kidney and bone marrow transplant.

About this clone itself: The CDR3 extends 3 residues past the end of the read, so its final part is completed from the germline J gene. The chain carries TRBV5-1 and TRBJ1-2, with 7 bases matching TRBD1. The CDR3 totals 16 residues. Germline V CDR1 and CDR2: SGHRS, YFSETQ. V gave up 4 bases and J gave up 6 bases; unmatched junction bases: 15. The CDR3 spells CASSDPPRTGVDGYTF. The sequenced part of the CDR3 DNA is TGCGCCAGCAGCGATCCGCCCCGTACAGGGGTAGATGGC. Combining the CDR3 with reference TRBV5-1 and TRBJ1-2 gives the whole variable domain KAGVTQTPRYLIKTRGQQVTLSCSPISGHRSVSWYQQTPGQGLQFLFEYFSETQRNKGNFPGRFSGRQFSNSRSEMNVSTLELGDSALYLCASSDPPRTGVDGYTFGSGTRLTVV.

As to this clone: The read ends 3 residues early relative to the CDR3; the germline J gene fills the gap. The chain joins TRBV20-1 to TRBJ1-5; TRBD1 is a possible D gene (5 bases). The CDR3 is 15 amino acids. Per germline, CDR1 DFQATT and CDR2 SNEGSKA (reference sequence). Trimming removed 1 base at V and 2 bases at J, with 12 bases between. CDR3 DNA (partial): TGCAGTGCTAGAGCGGGCGGGGCTGGCAATCAGCCC. It is translated as CSARAGGAGNQP. The full-length CDR3 reads as CSARAGGAGNQPQHF.

Points on this clone: The read is 3 residues too short to cover the CDR3 end, so that end is filled in from the germline J gene. The chain uses TRBV20-1 and TRBJ2-2; D uncertain. V lost 0 bases and J 0 bases, leaving 11 bases between the germline ends. CDR3 length: 16 residues. CDR1 is DFQATT and CDR2 is SNEGSKA in the germline V gene (reference sequence). The sequenced part of the CDR3 DNA is TGCAGTGCTAGAGATCACGGCGGAGCGAACACCGGGGAG. The encoded protein is CSARDHGGANTGE. The full CDR3 protein reads CSARDHGGANTGELFF.

The DNA read from the CDR3 is TGTGCCAGCAGTTACTTCCCCGGACAGGGCCGGCATCAGCCC. This gives the protein CASSYFPGQGRHQP. The entire CDR3 is CASSYFPGQGRHQPQHF. The V call is TRBV6-2 or TRBV6-3, the J call TRBJ1-5; 8 positions match TRBD1. The read comes to an end 3 residues before the CDR3 does, leaving the germline J gene to fill in the end. CDR3 length: 17 residues. The V and J ends lost 1 base and 5 bases, in that order; junction bases with no gene match: 10. Germline values: CDR1 MNHEY, CDR2 SVGEGT.

A note on this clone: The read ends 3 residues early relative to the CDR3; the germline J gene fills the gap. The chain uses TRBV19 and TRBJ2-3; 8 bases match TRBD2. The CDR3 runs to 16 residues. J gave up 7 bases and V 5 bases, and 14 bases lay outside the gene matches. CDR1 LNHDA and CDR2 SQIVND come from the germline V gene (reference sequence). The CDR3 here is CASSPRLALNSHTQYF. CDR3 bases read: TGTGCCAGTAGTCCAAGACTAGCGTTAAACTCCCATACG.

CDR3 loop: CASSFRGPMGEKLFF. Incomplete CDR3 DNA: TGTGCCAGCAGCTTCAGGGGGCCGATGGGGGAAAAA. The J gene is TRBJ1-4, the V gene TRBV5-4, with 8 bases matching TRBD1. The CDR3 extends 3 residues past the end of the read, so its final part is completed from the germline J gene. CDR1 is SGHNT, CDR2 YYREEE, per germline (reference sequence). This CDR3 is built from 15 residues. The trim removed 2 bases at V and 8 bases at J, leaving 8 bases unmatched.

Regarding this clone: The read terminates 3 residues ahead of where the CDR3 ends, so the germline J gene completes it. J is TRBJ2-5 and V is TRBV7-9, with 8 nucleotides matching TRBD1. The CDR3 length is 15 residues. CDR1 and CDR2 (germline): SEHNR, FQNEAQ (reference sequence). V trimming: 5 bases; J trimming: 5 bases; junction bases outside the gene matches: 10. CDR3 region: CASSPRTGQGETQYF. Incomplete CDR3 DNA: TGTGCCAGCAGCCCCCGGACAGGGCAGGGTGAGACC.

To note about this clone: The read comes to an end 3 residues before the CDR3 does, leaving the germline J gene to fill in the end. The V gene is TRBV5-1, the J gene TRBJ1-1, with TRBD1 matching 7 bases. This CDR3 region has 15 residues. CDR1 SGHRS and CDR2 YFSETQ come from the germline V gene. The junction had 11 bases not matched to a gene; V was cut back by 5 bases and J by 4 bases. Incomplete CDR3 DNA: TGCGCCAGCAGAACTACCCCGGGACAGCCCACTGAA. It codes for CASRTTPGQPTE. The CDR3 in its entirety is CASRTTPGQPTEAFF.

Of note for this clone: The CDR3 goes on 3 residues after the read ends, and that part is filled in from the germline J gene. The rearrangement joins TRBV2 to TRBJ1-6, with D tentatively TRBD1 (5 bases). Trimming removed 0 bases at V and 5 bases at J, with 8 bases between. The CDR3 sequence is 15 residues long. The germline CDR1 and CDR2 sequences are SNHLY and FYNNEI. The CDR3 loop is CASSEAGRDNSPLHF. The sequenced part of the CDR3 DNA is TGTGCCAGCAGTGAAGCGGGGCGTGATAATTCACCC. The full variable domain, with the rest looked up from reference TRBV2 and TRBJ1-6, is EPEVTQTPSHQVTQMGQEVILRCVPISNHLYFYWYRQILGQKVEFLVSFYNNEISEKSEIFDDQFSVERPDGSNFTLKIRSTKLEDSAMYFCASSEAGRDNSPLHFGNGTRLTVT.

The CDR3 here is CASRDTGGPYEQYF. The part of the CDR3 DNA that was read is TGTGCCAGCAGGGACACGGGCGGACCCTACGAG. The chain recombines TRBV2 with TRBJ2-7; D possibly corresponds to TRBD1 (5 bases). The missing CDR3 end, 3 residues past where the read stops, is filled in from the germline J gene. Trimming shortened V by 6 bases and J by 2 bases, and 14 bases separated the two germline ends. The germline V gene has CDR1 SNHLY and CDR2 FYNNEI. The CDR3 covers 14 residues.

CDR3 DNA, as far as it was read: TGCGCCAGCAGAACGACAGGGGAACGGGGCTATGGC. Translated, it gives CASRTTGERGYG. In full, the CDR3 reads CASRTTGERGYGYTF. The chain recombines TRBV5-1 with TRBJ1-2; 8 bases align to TRBD1. The read halts 3 residues ahead of the CDR3 end, with the missing end drawn from the germline J gene. The germline V gene has CDR1 SGHRS and CDR2 YFSETQ. The CDR3 is 15 amino acids. V lost 5 bases, J lost 4 bases, and 10 bases stayed unmatched.

About this clone itself: The read is 3 residues too short to cover the CDR3 end, so that end is filled in from the germline J gene. The chain recombines TRBV19 with TRBJ2-4; TRBD1 matches at 8 bases. V dropped 3 bases and J dropped 8; count of bases not matched to a gene: 3. The CDR3 loop spans 13 amino acids. The V gene's germline CDR1 is LNHDA and CDR2 SQIVND (reference sequence). CDR3 in amino acids: CASSIGQGDIQYF. CDR3 DNA (partial): TGTGCCAGTAGTATTGGACAGGGAGACATT.

CDR3 protein: CASSLWGTGPYEQYF. The covered CDR3 bases are TGTGCCAGCAGCTTGTGGGGCACAGGACCCTACGAG. This chain links TRBV5-6 with TRBJ2-7; D possibly corresponds to TRBD1 (5 bases). The read comes to an end 3 residues before the CDR3 does, leaving the germline J gene to fill in the end. Germline-derived CDR1 and CDR2 are SGHDT and YYEEEE. There are 15 residues in the CDR3. V dropped 1 base and J dropped 2 bases, with 13 bases sitting between them. The entire variable domain, with the rest obtained from reference TRBV5-6 and TRBJ2-7, is as follows: DAGVTQSPTHLIKTRGQQVTLRCSPKSGHDTVSWYQQALGQGPQFIFQYYEEEERQRGNFPDRFSGHQFPNYSSELNVNALLLGDSALYLCASSLWGTGPYEQYFGPGTRLTVT.

Turning to this clone: The read comes to an end 3 residues before the CDR3 does, leaving the germline J gene to fill in the end. The chain has TRBV7-7 and TRBJ2-1, with 9 bases aligning to TRBD2. V gave up 0 bases and J gave up 7 bases; unmatched junction bases: 4. The CDR3 contains 15 residues. Germline CDR1 reads SSHAT; CDR2 reads FNYEAQ (reference sequence). The CDR3 is CASSLASGRSNEQFF. The sequenced part of the CDR3 DNA is TGTGCCAGCAGCTTAGCTAGCGGGAGATCAAATGAG.

CDR3 DNA, as far as it was read: TGCGCCAGCAGCTCCACTAGCACAGATACG. It is translated as CASSSTSTDT. Given in full, the CDR3 is CASSSTSTDTQYF. This chain links TRBV5-1 with TRBJ2-3; D remains unclear. The read comes to an end 3 residues before the CDR3 does, leaving the germline J gene to fill in the end. V lost 3 bases and J lost 0, with 5 bases in between. From germline, CDR1 is SGHRS and CDR2 YFSETQ. The length of the CDR3 is 13 residues.

Partial CDR3 DNA: TGTGCCAGTAGTATGGGCAGGGTTGGCTATGGC. It specifies CASSMGRVGYG. The full CDR3 sequence reads CASSMGRVGYGYTF. The chain couples TRBV19 to TRBJ1-2; D is perhaps TRBD1 (5 bases). The CDR3 end is not reached by the read, which stops 3 residues before it; the germline J gene fills it in. V shed 3 bases and J shed 4 bases, with 12 bases lying between them. Germline CDR1 reads LNHDA; CDR2 reads SQIVND (reference sequence). This CDR3 is built from 14 residues.

On this clone: The CDR3 goes on 3 residues after the read ends, and that part is filled in from the germline J gene. The rearrangement links TRBV10-3 to TRBJ1-2; TRBD1 is a possible D gene (5 bases). V lost 3 bases and J lost 6, with 8 bases in between. The CDR3 contains 12 residues. Germline values: CDR1 ENHRY, CDR2 SYGVKD. CDR3 DNA (partial): TGTGCCATCAGTGAAACGACAGATGGC. It is translated as CAISETTDG. The whole CDR3 protein reads CAISETTDGYTF.

In the case of this clone: The read falls 3 residues short of the CDR3 end, and the missing part is taken from the germline J gene. This chain connects TRBV5-1 to TRBJ2-3; D unclear. CDR3 length: 16 amino acids. Trimming stripped 1 base from V and 0 bases from J, with 12 bases between. Germline V gives CDR1 SGHRS, CDR2 YFSETQ. CDR3 bases read: TGCGCCAGCAGCTTGCAGGCAAGTCCTAGCACAGATACG. Its protein product is CASSLQASPSTDT. The full-length CDR3 reads as CASSLQASPSTDTQYF.

In regard to this clone: Read data end 3 residues before the CDR3 end; the end is taken from the germline J gene. This chain joins TRBV2 and TRBJ2-7; weak D call: TRBD2 (6 bases). This CDR3 is 14 amino acids long. Between the trimmed V and J ends, which lost 6 bases and 2 bases, there was a span of 14 bases. From germline, CDR1 is SNHLY and CDR2 FYNNEI. The sequenced part of the CDR3 DNA is TGTGCCAGCAGACCCGGTGGGACTCCCTACGAG. This gives the protein CASRPGGTPYE. The entire CDR3 protein is CASRPGGTPYEQYF.

Turning to this clone: The read is 3 residues too short to cover the CDR3 end, so that end is filled in from the germline J gene. The V call is TRBV6-2 or TRBV6-3, the J call TRBJ1-4; D remains unclear. CDR3 length equals 14 residues. Germline-derived CDR1 and CDR2 are MNHEY and SVGEGT. The germline V and J ends were trimmed by 2 bases and 7 bases, with 11 bases remaining between them. CDR3 loop: CASSYVGSGEKLFF. The sequenced CDR3 bases are TGTGCCAGCAGTTACGTCGGGAGCGGTGAAAAA.

Worth noting for this clone: From the germline J gene comes the end of the CDR3, since the read stops 3 residues before it. This chain uses TRBV2 with TRBJ1-1; possibly TRBD1 for D (6 bases). With 6 bases removed from V and 7 bases from J, the gap between germline ends came to 18 bases. CDR3 length: 14 residues. Germline CDR1 is SNHLY and CDR2 is FYNNEI. This CDR3 reads CASRALRGRGEAFF. The CDR3 bases that were read are TGTGCCAGCAGAGCCCTAAGGGGCAGGGGTGAA.

A note on this clone: Read data end 3 residues before the CDR3 end; the end is taken from the germline J gene. The gene calls are TRBV6-2 or TRBV6-3 and TRBJ2-1, with TRBD2 matching over 8 bases. There are 15 residues in the CDR3. Unmatched junction bases numbered 2, after V lost 0 bases and J lost 4 bases. The germline CDR1 and CDR2 sequences are MNHEY and SVGEGT. The CDR3 region is CASSYSGTRYNEQFF. CDR3 DNA (partial): TGTGCCAGCAGTTACTCCGGGACTAGATACAATGAG.

To note about this clone: The CDR3 end lies 3 residues beyond the end of the read and is filled in from the germline J gene. V and J are TRBV7-9 and TRBJ1-1; D is ambiguous. V lost 5 bases and J 4 bases, leaving 8 bases between the germline ends. Per germline, CDR1 SEHNR and CDR2 FQNEAQ (reference sequence). This CDR3 region has 12 residues. The CDR3 sequence: CASSGGGTEAFF. Incomplete CDR3 DNA: TGTGCCAGCAGCGGCGGCGGCACTGAA.

Concerning this clone itself: Read data end 3 residues before the CDR3 end; the end is taken from the germline J gene. The chain is built from TRBV2 and TRBJ2-1; 10 nucleotides agree with TRBD1. The germline V gene encodes CDR1 SNHLY and CDR2 FYNNEI. The CDR3 runs 13 residues. V was pared by 6 bases and J by 9 bases, with 5 bases of the junction left unmatched. The CDR3: CASSPRTGGEQFF. The sequenced part of the CDR3 DNA is TGTGCCAGCAGCCCAAGGACAGGGGGTGAG. The full variable domain, with the rest looked up from reference TRBV2 and TRBJ2-1, is EPEVTQTPSHQVTQMGQEVILRCVPISNHLYFYWYRQILGQKVEFLVSFYNNEISEKSEIFDDQFSVERPDGSNFTLKIRSTKLEDSAMYFCASSPRTGGEQFFGPGTRLTVL.

The part of the CDR3 DNA that was read is TGTGCCAGCAGAGAATCCCAGTACTCTGGAAACACC. This sequence encodes CASRESQYSGNT. In full, the CDR3 is CASRESQYSGNTIYF. The gene calls are TRBV6-1 and TRBJ1-3; no clear D. Read sequence stops 3 residues before the CDR3 end, and the germline J gene provides the missing end. V gave up 6 bases and J gave up 0 bases, with 12 bases separating them. The CDR3 consists of 15 residues. CDR1 is MNHNS, CDR2 SASEGT, per germline.

In the case of this clone: The CDR3 end lies 3 residues beyond the end of the read and is filled in from the germline J gene. V usage is TRBV19 and J usage is TRBJ2-2; D possibly corresponds to TRBD2 (6 bases). The V and J ends lost 3 bases and 2 bases respectively, with 10 bases between them. Germline CDR1 is LNHDA and CDR2 is SQIVND (reference sequence). The length of the CDR3 is 15 residues. The sequenced CDR3 bases are TGTGCCAGTAGTATCTCAGGGACTAACACCGGGGAG. It encodes CASSISGTNTGE. The full-length CDR3 reads as CASSISGTNTGELFF.

Note on this clone: The CDR3 end lies 3 residues beyond the end of the read and is filled in from the germline J gene. The chain joins TRBV7-7 to TRBJ2-5; D possibly corresponds to TRBD2 (6 bases). The V end lost 2 bases, the J end lost 4 bases, and 11 bases lay between the germline ends. Germline CDR1 is SSHAT and CDR2 is FNYEAQ (reference sequence). This CDR3 spans 14 amino acids. The CDR3 DNA, read in part, is TGTGCCAGCAGCTTAAGTAATAGCGGAGAGACC. As protein: CASSLSNSGET. From start to end, the CDR3 is CASSLSNSGETQYF.

As regards this clone: The sequenced fragment ends 3 residues before the CDR3 boundary, so the rest is inferred from the germline J gene. The chain combines TRBV19 with TRBJ1-4; D call uncertain. The CDR3 is 15 amino acids. V was trimmed by 6 bases and J by 4 bases, leaving 15 bases between them. Per the germline V gene, CDR1 is LNHDA and CDR2 is SQIVND (reference sequence). The part of the CDR3 DNA that was read is TGTGCCAGTAGCCAACGAAGGCGGGATAATGAAAAA. This codes for CASSQRRRDNEK. In full, the CDR3 reads CASSQRRRDNEKLFF.

Comment on this clone: Read coverage stops 3 residues before the CDR3 terminus; the germline J gene supplies the remainder. The chain links TRBV7-9 to TRBJ1-2, with a weak D call TRBD1 (6 bases). The CDR3 totals 13 residues. Looked up from germline, CDR1 is SEHNR and CDR2 is FQNEAQ (reference sequence). Partial CDR3 DNA: TGTGCCAGCAGCGTGGACAGACAAGGGGGC. This sequence encodes CASSVDRQGG. The full CDR3 protein reads CASSVDRQGGYTF.